One sample yielded the 22 T cell receptor beta chains listed below, sequenced in a study of cytomegalovirus exposure and HLA in healthy donors. Libraries were prepared by immunoSEQ multiplex PCR; TCRdb keeps only in-frame clonotypes and omits some of them. The sample has fewer than 120,000 clones, about 92% seen once. The specimen sequenced was PBMCs. These TCRs come from a woman aged 18-29 years in good health and CMV-seronegative.

The V and J genes are TRBV7-6 and TRBJ1-1; maybe TRBD1 (6 bases). The CDR3 is 17 residues long. Trimming left V 1 base short and J 0 bases short, with 15 bases between. The germline gives CDR1 SGHVS, CDR2 FNYEAQ. For the CDR3, the DNA is TGTGCCAGCAGCTTAGACCGGACCAGGGGAGTGAACACTGAAGCTTTCTTT. This gives the protein CASSLDRTRGVNTEAFF.

This clone was counted a few times. This sample includes further DNA sequences coding for the same CDR3. V usage is TRBV5-1 and J usage is TRBJ2-1; 8 bases are a match to TRBD2. Germline-derived CDR1 and CDR2 are SGHRS and YFSETQ. This CDR3 is built from 15 residues. With V trimmed by 0 bases and J by 4 bases, 3 bases remained unmatched. CDR3 region: CASSLESSGYNEQFF. As DNA, the CDR3 is TGCGCCAGCAGCTTGGAATCTAGCGGGTACAATGAGCAGTTCTTC.

V is TRBV11-2 and J is TRBJ2-1; TRBD1 agrees at 7 bases. The junction had 4 bases not matched to a gene; V was cut back by 5 bases and J by 6 bases. Germline lookup yields CDR1 SGHAT and CDR2 FQNNGV. The CDR3 extends over 13 amino acids. The CDR3 is CASSQGVGNEQFF. In DNA form, the CDR3 reads TGTGCCAGCAGCCAGGGGGTTGGCAATGAGCAGTTCTTC.

This chain uses TRBV9 with TRBJ1-4; D possibly corresponds to TRBD1 (5 bases). V lost 0 bases and J 7 bases, leaving 13 bases between the germline ends. Per germline, CDR1 SGDLS and CDR2 YYNGEE. The CDR3 sequence is 15 residues long. CDR3 loop: CASSVDRGGSEKLFF. Written as DNA, the CDR3 is TGTGCCAGCAGCGTAGATCGGGGGGGAAGTGAAAAACTGTTTTTT.

In the case of this clone: The junction departs from germline at one end; a sequencing error may be responsible. The rearrangement uses TRBV7-9 and TRBJ2-7, with TRBD1 identical over 7 bases. The CDR3 covers 16 residues. Per the germline V gene, CDR1 is SEHNR and CDR2 is FQNEAQ (reference sequence). The CDR3 spells CASSIAYGTDAYEQYF. CDR3 sequence (DNA): TGTGCCAGCAGCATAGCTTACGGGACAGATGCCTACGAGCAGTACTTC.

To note about this clone: The same CDR3 also results from other DNA sequences found in this sample. This chain connects TRBV9 to TRBJ2-7; possible D gene TRBD1, 5 bases. CDR3 size: 14 residues. Germline CDR1 is SGDLS and CDR2 is YYNGEE. Trimming took off 0 bases at V and 1 base at J, with 8 bases between the two ends. CDR3 bases: TGTGCCAGCAGCGTAGGACAGTCGTCCTACGAGCAGTACTTC. Protein: CASSVGQSSYEQYF.

V gene TRBV5-1 combines with J gene TRBJ2-3, with D unresolved. CDR1 SGHRS and CDR2 YFSETQ come from the germline V gene. Trimming left V 0 bases short and J 4 bases short, with 15 bases between. The CDR3 covers 16 residues. CDR3 DNA sequence: TGCGCCAGCAGCTTGGCCATGGAGTCCCGCGCAGATACGCAGTATTTT. Its protein product is CASSLAMESRADTQYF.

The chain joins TRBV9 to TRBJ2-3, with D possibly TRBD1 on 5 matching bases. With 0 bases removed from V and 4 bases from J, the gap between germline ends came to 12 bases. In germline, CDR1 is SGDLS, CDR2 YYNGEE. The CDR3 is made up of 15 amino acids. The CDR3 coding sequence is TGTGCCAGCAGCGTAGCCCCACAGGCAGCAGATACGCAGTATTTT. Its protein is CASSVAPQAADTQYF.

The chain couples TRBV5-1 to TRBJ2-3, with a weak D call TRBD2 (5 bases). From germline, CDR1 is SGHRS and CDR2 YFSETQ. Trimming pared 4 bases from V and 0 bases from J, leaving 12 bases between. The CDR3 totals 15 residues. The CDR3 DNA reads TGCGCCAGCAGCCCACTAGGTCCTAGCACAGATACGCAGTATTTT. It encodes CASSPLGPSTDTQYF.

This chain connects TRBV10-1 to TRBJ2-7; 9 nucleotides line up with TRBD2. Germline trimming cut 5 bases from V and 2 bases from J; bases unmatched to any gene: 4. The V gene's germline CDR1 is WNHNN and CDR2 SYGVQD (reference sequence). CDR3 length: 14 residues. The CDR3 loop reads CASSSSGTAYEQYF. CDR3 in DNA: TGCGCCAGCAGTTCTAGCGGGACCGCCTACGAGCAGTACTTC.

The rearrangement joins TRBV19 to TRBJ2-7, with TRBD1 matching 8 bases. V lost 6 bases, J lost 4 bases, and 11 bases stayed unmatched. CDR1 LNHDA and CDR2 SQIVND come from the germline V gene (reference sequence). This CDR3 is built from 15 residues. CDR3 sequence reads: CASSPDRDLSYEQYF. The CDR3 DNA sequence: TGTGCCAGTAGCCCGGACAGGGATTTAAGTTACGAGCAGTACTTC.

This clone was observed once. V usage is TRBV4-2 and J usage is TRBJ2-1; 14 nucleotides line up with TRBD2. The germline gives CDR1 LGHNA, CDR2 YNFKEQ. V shed 1 base, J shed 6 bases, and the junction held 8 bases outside the gene matches. The CDR3 has 18 amino acids. The CDR3 DNA is TGTGCCAGCAGCCAAGCTCGGACTAGCGGGGGGTACATCAATGAGCAGTTCTTC. Amino acid sequence: CASSQARTSGGYINEQFF.

The chain recombines TRBV29-1 with TRBJ2-7, with 11 bases identical to TRBD2. Germline V gene sequence: CDR1 SQVTM, CDR2 ANQGSEA. J lost 3 bases, V lost 2 bases, and 6 bases had no gene match. The CDR3 extends over 15 amino acids. The CDR3 region has the DNA TGCAGCGTTGAAACCGGGACTAGCGGCAACTACGAGCAGTACTTC. Amino acids: CSVETGTSGNYEQYF.

This chain's CDR3 is CASSVDVTGNYGYTF. For the CDR3, the DNA is TGTGCCAGCAGCGTAGATGTGACAGGGAACTATGGCTACACCTTC. The rearrangement joins TRBV9 to TRBJ1-2, with 7 bases matching TRBD1. The CDR3 totals 15 residues. Germline V gene data show CDR1 as SGDLS and CDR2 as YYNGEE. The junction had 4 bases not matched to a gene; V was cut back by 0 bases and J by 2 bases.

The V call is TRBV5-6, the J call TRBJ2-7, with a weak D call TRBD2 (6 bases). This CDR3 has 15 amino acids. With 2 bases removed from V and 0 bases from J, the gap between germline ends came to 12 bases. The germline CDR1 and CDR2 sequences are SGHDT and YYEEEE. CDR3 loop: CASSFRPSVSYEQYF. The DNA for the CDR3 is TGTGCCAGCAGCTTTCGGCCTAGCGTCTCCTACGAGCAGTACTTC.

This clone is labeled medium-sized (0.01 to 0.1%). The chain joins TRBV15 to TRBJ1-5; D remains unclear. CDR1 and CDR2 from the germline V gene are LNHNV and YYDKDF (reference sequence). This CDR3 has 14 amino acids. Between the trimmed V and J ends, which lost 8 bases and 2 bases, there was a span of 13 bases. The CDR3 sequence: CATSLVQGNQPQHF. CDR3 coding DNA: TGTGCCACCTCTTTGGTACAAGGCAATCAGCCCCAGCATTTT.

This clone was counted a single time. The gene calls are TRBV6-4 and TRBJ2-2, with 10 bases aligning to TRBD1. V shed 4 bases and J 5 bases; nucleotides not matched to a gene: 7. The germline V gene has CDR1 MRHNA and CDR2 SNTAGT. CDR3 length equals 16 residues. The CDR3 sequence is CASSARRTGGTGELFF. As DNA, the CDR3 is TGTGCCAGCAGTGCACGGAGGACAGGGGGAACCGGGGAGCTGTTTTTT.

This clone was seen just once. The chain combines TRBV5-4 with TRBJ2-7; possibly TRBD2 for D (5 bases). The CDR3 covers 16 residues. V gave up 0 bases and J gave up 3 bases, with 16 bases separating them. In germline, CDR1 is SGHNT, CDR2 YYREEE (reference sequence). In DNA, the CDR3 is TGTGCCAGCAGCTTGGGTCGGGGATCCAAAGACTACGAGCAGTACTTC. It yields the protein CASSLGRGSKDYEQYF.

The V call is TRBV7-9, the J call TRBJ1-6, with D perhaps TRBD1 (5 bases). CDR1 and CDR2 from the germline V gene are SEHNR and FQNEAQ (reference sequence). V was cut by 1 base and J by 0 bases, with 7 bases left in between. This CDR3 comprises 16 residues. In DNA, the CDR3 is TGTGCCAGCAGCTTAGGAAGGGGCTCCTATAATTCACCCCTCCACTTT. This codes for CASSLGRGSYNSPLHF.

This chain joins TRBV6-1 and TRBJ2-1, with a weak D call TRBD2 (5 bases). The CDR3 extends over 13 amino acids. In germline, CDR1 is MNHNS, CDR2 SASEGT. V was pared by 6 bases and J by 9 bases, with 15 bases between. CDR3 bases: TGTGCCAGCAGAATCTCGGGGTCGGGTGAGCAGTTCTTC. This sequence encodes CASRISGSGEQFF.

The rearrangement joins TRBV25-1 to TRBJ1-5; D is unclear. Germline assignment: CDR1 MGHDK and CDR2 SYGVNS. Deletions cut 1 base from V and 1 base from J, with 8 bases between. CDR3 length: 15 residues. The CDR3 sequence: CASSESSRSNQPQHF. The CDR3 DNA sequence: TGTGCCAGCAGTGAATCCAGCAGGAGCAATCAGCCCCAGCATTTT. Using reference TRBV25-1 and TRBJ1-5 for the parts outside the CDR3, the full variable domain is EADIYQTPRYLVIGTGKKITLECSQTMGHDKMYWYQQDPGMELHLIHYSYGVNSTEKGDLSSESTVSRIRTEHFPLTLESARPSHTSQYLCASSESSRSNQPQHFGDGTRLSIL.

The rearrangement joins TRBV6-1 to TRBJ2-7; D may be TRBD1 (7 bases). The germline V and J ends were trimmed by 5 bases and 0 bases, with 14 bases remaining between them. From germline, CDR1 is MNHNS and CDR2 SASEGT. CDR3 size: 15 residues. In DNA, the CDR3 is TGTGCCAGCAGTCCAGGGGGGACACTCTCCTACGAGCAGTACTTC. Its translation: CASSPGGTLSYEQYF.